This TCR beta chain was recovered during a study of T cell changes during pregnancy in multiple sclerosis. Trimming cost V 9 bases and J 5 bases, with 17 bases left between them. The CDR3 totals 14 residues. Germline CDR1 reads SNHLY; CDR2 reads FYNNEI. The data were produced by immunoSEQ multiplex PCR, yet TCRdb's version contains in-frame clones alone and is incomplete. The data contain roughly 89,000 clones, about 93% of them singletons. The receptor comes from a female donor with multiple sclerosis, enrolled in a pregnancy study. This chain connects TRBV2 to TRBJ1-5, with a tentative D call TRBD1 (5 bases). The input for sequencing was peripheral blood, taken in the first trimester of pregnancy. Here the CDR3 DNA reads TGTGCCAGGGGGGGGGAGGCAGGACATCAGCCCCAGCATTTT. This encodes CARGGEAGHQPQHF.